The 31 T cell receptor beta chains below were found in one sample sequenced in a study of radiation and T cells in renal cell carcinoma. The time point here: baseline pretreatment blood. The treatment denotes: 15 Gy SBRT to primary tumor, nephrectomy 4 weeks later. Repertoires were generated with immunoSEQ multiplex PCR, while TCRdb's copy carries only in-frame clones and drops some. The table lists 150,000 or so clones, 88% of them singletons, with 4.1% in the top ten. The sequenced sample was blood, obtained from a patient whose treatment included radiotherapy and nephrectomy. Receptors were obtained from an older woman with renal cell carcinoma.

About this clone itself: Compared with germline, one end of the junction differs, possibly owing to a read error. The DNA of the CDR3 is TGTGCTAGCAGCTCGGGGACAGGGTACGAGCAGTACTTC. The encoded protein is CASSSGTGYEQYF. The chain combines TRBV7-7 with TRBJ2-7; 9 bases line up with TRBD1. In germline, CDR1 is SSHAT, CDR2 FNYEAQ (reference sequence). The CDR3 consists of 13 residues.

The chain has TRBV5-1 and TRBJ1-3; TRBD1 matches 11 bases. This CDR3 comprises 16 residues. Per germline, CDR1 SGHRS and CDR2 YFSETQ. V gave up 0 bases and J gave up 2 bases; unmatched junction bases: 1. The CDR3 protein is CASSLGDRGTGNTIYF. CDR3 in DNA: TGCGCCAGCAGCTTGGGGGACAGGGGGACTGGAAACACCATATATTTT.

This sequence joins TRBV5-1 and TRBJ1-2; D is perhaps TRBD1 (5 bases). CDR3 length equals 15 residues. V gave up 3 bases and J gave up 2 bases, with 14 bases separating them. Germline V gives CDR1 SGHRS, CDR2 YFSETQ. CDR3 region: CASSWGTKYNYGYTF. In nucleotides, the CDR3 is TGCGCCAGCAGCTGGGGCACAAAGTACAACTATGGCTACACCTTC.

The genes are TRBV6-6 and TRBJ2-1, with 11 bases aligning to TRBD2. The V segment lost 7 bases and the J segment 7 bases; nucleotides outside the gene matches: 3. The CDR3 consists of 13 residues. In germline, CDR1 is MNHNY, CDR2 SVGAGI (reference sequence). The CDR3 DNA sequence: TGTGCCAGCACCCCTAGCGGGGGGAATGAGCAGTTCTTC. It is translated as CASTPSGGNEQFF.

This clone was detected a few times. The V gene is TRBV2, the J gene TRBJ1-6; D unclear. The germline gives CDR1 SNHLY, CDR2 FYNNEI. CDR3 length: 13 amino acids. Between the trimmed V and J ends, which lost 4 bases and 8 bases, there was a span of 9 bases. CDR3 sequence (DNA): TGTGCCAGCAGTGTGGGGTATGATTCACCCCTCCACTTT. Its translation: CASSVGYDSPLHF. The full variable domain, its missing parts supplied by reference TRBV2 and TRBJ1-6, is EPEVTQTPSHQVTQMGQEVILRCVPISNHLYFYWYRQILGQKVEFLVSFYNNEISEKSEIFDDQFSVERPDGSNFTLKIRSTKLEDSAMYFCASSVGYDSPLHFGNGTRLTVT.

The chain couples TRBV25-1 to TRBJ2-3; D is undetermined. V was pared by 6 bases and J by 0 bases, with 13 bases between. The CDR3 consists of 15 residues. Germline V lookup: CDR1 MGHDK, CDR2 SYGVNS. The CDR3 loop reads CASSGTWASTDTQYF. In DNA form, the CDR3 reads TGTGCCAGCAGCGGAACGTGGGCTAGCACAGATACGCAGTATTTT. Supplemented by reference TRBV25-1 and TRBJ2-3, the full variable domain reads EADIYQTPRYLVIGTGKKITLECSQTMGHDKMYWYQQDPGMELHLIHYSYGVNSTEKGDLSSESTVSRIRTEHFPLTLESARPSHTSQYLCASSGTWASTDTQYFGPGTRLTVL.

This rearrangement joins TRBV5-1 to TRBJ2-7, with D possibly TRBD1 on 5 matching bases. CDR3 length equals 14 residues. Germline V gene sequence: CDR1 SGHRS, CDR2 YFSETQ. V was pared by 0 bases and J by 7 bases, with 14 bases between. The CDR3 coding sequence is TGCGCCAGCAGCTTGGAGGGGATCCTCGGTGAGCAGTACTTC. This encodes CASSLEGILGEQYF. Based on the CDR3 plus reference TRBV5-1 and TRBJ2-7, the full variable domain is KAGVTQTPRYLIKTRGQQVTLSCSPISGHRSVSWYQQTPGQGLQFLFEYFSETQRNKGNFPGRFSGRQFSNSRSEMNVSTLELGDSALYLCASSLEGILGEQYFGPGTRLTVT.

This sequence joins TRBV19 and TRBJ1-1; 8 nucleotides align to TRBD1. This CDR3 comprises 15 residues. Germline lookup yields CDR1 LNHDA and CDR2 SQIVND (reference sequence). V was pared by 4 bases and J by 4 bases, with 8 bases of the junction left unmatched. The CDR3 region has the DNA TGTGCCAGTAGTAACTCCAGGGGGCCGAGCACTGAAGCTTTCTTT. It yields the protein CASSNSRGPSTEAFF.

Only one count was recorded for this clone. This chain links TRBV6-1 with TRBJ1-1; 7 bases fit TRBD1. V lost 4 bases, J lost 5 bases, and 4 bases stayed unmatched. Germline loops: CDR1 MNHNS, CDR2 SASEGT. The CDR3 consists of 13 residues. CDR3: CASSGAGGTEAFF. Here the CDR3 DNA reads TGTGCCAGCAGTGGTGCAGGGGGGACTGAAGCTTTCTTT.

The genes are TRBV16 and TRBJ2-7; D might be TRBD1 (5 bases). Trimming stripped 4 bases from V and 2 bases from J, with 12 bases between. This CDR3 comprises 14 residues. From germline, CDR1 is KGHSY and CDR2 FQNENV. CDR3: CASSRRQSAYEQYF. The CDR3 nucleotides read TGTGCCAGCAGCCGACGACAGTCAGCCTACGAGCAGTACTTC. The full variable domain, its missing parts supplied by reference TRBV16 and TRBJ2-7, is GEEVAQTPKHLVRGEGQKAKLYCAPIKGHSYVFWYQQVLKNEFKFLISFQNENVFDETGMPKERFSAKCLPNSPCSLEIQATKLEDSAVYFCASSRRQSAYEQYFGPGTRLTVT.

The chain recombines TRBV19 with TRBJ2-2; no reliable D call. The CDR3 sequence is 15 residues long. Germline CDR1 reads LNHDA; CDR2 reads SQIVND (reference sequence). V lost 5 bases and J 4 bases, leaving 14 bases between the germline ends. The CDR3 loop reads CASSALRRFTGELFF. The CDR3 DNA follows: TGTGCCAGTAGTGCGCTCAGGCGATTCACCGGGGAGCTGTTTTTT.

The chain uses TRBV13 and TRBJ1-2, with TRBD1 identical over 8 bases. Germline V gene sequence: CDR1 PRHDT, CDR2 FYEKMQ (reference sequence). The CDR3 covers 15 residues. Trimming cost V 5 bases and J 5 bases; bases outside gene matches: 10. The CDR3 protein is CASSPPGQGSYGYTF. CDR3 bases: TGTGCCAGCAGCCCTCCCGGACAGGGATCGTATGGCTACACCTTC.

The genes are TRBV7-2 and TRBJ1-5; 9 nucleotides agree with TRBD1. This CDR3 region has 14 residues. CDR1 SGHTA and CDR2 FQGNSA come from the germline V gene. Unmatched junction bases numbered 3, after V lost 3 bases and J lost 6 bases. The CDR3, as DNA: TGTGCCAGCAGCTTCAGACAGGGGGGTCAGCCCCAGCATTTT. Protein sequence: CASSFRQGGQPQHF.

The chain couples TRBV6-1 to TRBJ1-2; D remains ambiguous. Germline V lookup: CDR1 MNHNS, CDR2 SASEGT. The CDR3 has 14 residues. V was pared by 6 bases and J by 4 bases, with 15 bases between. The chain's CDR3 is CASREEGWGYGYTF. As DNA, the CDR3 is TGTGCCAGCAGGGAGGAGGGCTGGGGCTATGGCTACACCTTC.

The chain uses TRBV6-6 and TRBJ1-1; D is undetermined. The CDR3 contains 16 residues. The germline gives CDR1 MNHNY, CDR2 SVGAGI (reference sequence). V shed 6 bases and J shed 1 base, with 18 bases lying between them. The CDR3: CASSQPRVGPNTEAFF. The DNA for the CDR3 is TGTGCCAGCAGCCAACCTCGGGTGGGCCCGAACACTGAAGCTTTCTTT.

The genes are TRBV5-1 and TRBJ1-1; 7 bases line up with TRBD1. Germline V CDR1 and CDR2: SGHRS, YFSETQ. The CDR3 covers 14 residues. The V segment lost 2 bases and the J segment 4 bases; nucleotides outside the gene matches: 5. The CDR3 sequence is CASSLQGPLTEAFF. The CDR3 nucleotides are TGCGCCAGCAGCTTACAGGGGCCCCTCACTGAAGCTTTCTTT.

The CDR3: CASSQAGTGTYGYTF. CDR3 bases: TGTGCCAGCAGCCAAGCCGGGACAGGGACCTATGGCTACACCTTC. The chain joins TRBV14 to TRBJ1-2; 9 nucleotides align to TRBD1. Trimming took 1 base from V and 4 from J; bases not matched to a gene: 4. In germline, CDR1 is SGHDN, CDR2 FVKESK. The CDR3 runs 15 residues. Full variable domain (remainder filled in from reference TRBV14 and TRBJ1-2): EAGVTQFPSHSVIEKGQTVTLRCDPISGHDNLYWYRRVMGKEIKFLLHFVKESKQDESGMPNNRFLAERTGGTYSTLKVQPAELEDSGVYFCASSQAGTGTYGYTFGSGTRLTVV.

The chain employs TRBV5-4 and TRBJ2-2; D is uncertain. Per germline, CDR1 SGHNT and CDR2 YYREEE (reference sequence). V was clipped by 1 base and J by 2 bases, with 0 bases between them. This CDR3 region has 12 residues. For the CDR3, the DNA is TGTGCCAGCAGCTTGAACACCGGGGAGCTGTTTTTT. Translating it yields CASSLNTGELFF.

The gene calls are TRBV5-4 and TRBJ2-3; 11 bases fit TRBD2. Germline-derived CDR1 and CDR2 are SGHNT and YYREEE (reference sequence). The CDR3 consists of 15 residues. Unmatched junction bases numbered 3, after V lost 6 bases and J lost 0 bases. The CDR3 loop is CASTSGGFSTDTQYF. The DNA for the CDR3 is TGTGCCAGCACTAGCGGGGGGTTCAGCACAGATACGCAGTATTTT.

DNA for the CDR3: TGTGCCATCAGTTCCGACAGGGGGCCGTTCCAAGAGACCCAGTACTTC. Its translation is CAISSDRGPFQETQYF. This chain joins TRBV10-3 and TRBJ2-5; 10 bases are a match to TRBD1. Germline V gives CDR1 ENHRY, CDR2 SYGVKD. V was clipped by 5 bases and J by 1 base; unmatched bases: 7. The CDR3 contains 16 residues.

The CDR3 here is CASSSLSGAPNYGYTF. The DNA of the CDR3 is TGTGCCAGCAGCTCCCTTTCCGGGGCGCCAAACTATGGCTACACCTTC. The gene calls are TRBV7-2 and TRBJ1-2; D is possibly TRBD1 (5 bases). The CDR3 extends over 16 amino acids. From germline, CDR1 is SGHTA and CDR2 FQGNSA. V was shortened by 4 bases and J by 2 bases, with 17 bases between the two germline ends.

The chain employs TRBV28 and TRBJ1-1; 7 bases are a match to TRBD1. Germline lookup yields CDR1 MDHEN and CDR2 SYDVKM. The CDR3 runs 14 residues. J was trimmed by 1 base and V by 5 bases; bases with no gene match: 4. The CDR3 loop reads CASSPNRGNTEAFF. The CDR3 DNA reads TGTGCCAGCAGTCCGAACAGGGGGAACACTGAAGCTTTCTTT.

The chain links TRBV11-1 to TRBJ2-5, with D possibly TRBD1 on 6 matching bases. This CDR3 region has 14 residues. V lost 3 bases, J lost 5 bases, and 13 bases lay in between. CDR1 is SGHAT, CDR2 FQDESV, per germline (reference sequence). The CDR3 sequence: CASSLDSTRETQYF. Here the CDR3 DNA reads TGTGCCAGCAGCTTGGACAGTACCCGGGAGACCCAGTACTTC.

The CDR3 is CASSLNSENSPLHF. The CDR3 DNA sequence: TGCGCCAGCAGCTTGAACAGTGAGAATTCACCCCTCCACTTT. The chain couples TRBV5-1 to TRBJ1-6; unclear D gene. The CDR3 has 14 amino acids. With 1 base removed from V and 7 bases from J, the gap between germline ends came to 9 bases. Looked up from germline, CDR1 is SGHRS and CDR2 is YFSETQ.

This clone appeared a single time. This rearrangement joins TRBV19 to TRBJ2-3; TRBD2 might be the D (5 bases). Germline CDR1 LNHDA, CDR2 SQIVND (reference sequence). V was shortened by 2 bases and J by 1 base, with 7 bases between the two germline ends. This CDR3 spans 14 amino acids. The CDR3 sequence: CASSIRTGTDTQYF. Here the CDR3 DNA reads TGTGCCAGTAGTATAAGGACTGGCACAGATACGCAGTATTTT.

The chain links TRBV7-2 to TRBJ1-5; tentative D call: TRBD1 (6 bases). The CDR3 sequence is 15 residues long. Per germline, CDR1 SGHTA and CDR2 FQGNSA. V lost 5 bases, J lost 5 bases, and 16 bases lay in between. CDR3 in DNA: TGTGCCAGCAGCGGCCAGGGGTACCCGTATCAGCCCCAGCATTTT. This translates into CASSGQGYPYQPQHF.

As concerns this clone: The same CDR3 arises from other DNA sequences in this sample as well. The chain employs TRBV5-4 and TRBJ2-5, with D possibly TRBD2 on 6 matching bases. This CDR3 is built from 13 residues. V dropped 2 bases and J dropped 5 bases, with 10 bases sitting between them. Germline lookup yields CDR1 SGHNT and CDR2 YYREEE (reference sequence). This CDR3 reads CASSFGGRETQYF. In DNA form, the CDR3 reads TGTGCCAGCAGCTTTGGAGGGCGGGAGACCCAGTACTTC. The full variable domain, its missing parts supplied by reference TRBV5-4 and TRBJ2-5, is ETGVTQSPTHLIKTRGQQVTLRCSSQSGHNTVSWYQQALGQGPQFIFQYYREEENGRGNFPPRFSGLQFPNYSSELNVNALELDDSALYLCASSFGGRETQYFGPGTRLLVL.

This sequence joins TRBV6-6 and TRBJ2-5; D is perhaps TRBD2 (6 bases). The germline CDR1 and CDR2 sequences are MNHNY and SVGAGI (reference sequence). Trimming stripped 5 bases from V and 5 bases from J, with 15 bases between. There are 14 residues in the CDR3. CDR3 nucleotides: TGTGCCAGCAGTCCGACCCCGGGGGTCGAGACCCAGTACTTC. It codes for CASSPTPGVETQYF.

This sequence joins TRBV21-1 and TRBJ2-5; the DNA was not used to check the table's D call, TRBD1. The tail of the sequence fits TRBJ2-7 better, so the J call may be wrong. TRBV21-1 is an annotated pseudogene. CDR3 size: 23 residues. CDR3: CARSPRNLSFPAGQGNITYEQYF. The CDR3 nucleotides are TGTGCCAGGAGCCCCCGAAACCTTTCCTTCCCGGCTGGACAGGGGAATATCACCTACGAGCAGTACTTC.

This chain uses TRBV19 with TRBJ2-1; D possibly matches TRBD1 or TRBD2 (6 bases each). The germline V and J ends were trimmed by 7 bases and 2 bases, with 12 bases remaining between them. Germline CDR1 is LNHDA and CDR2 is SQIVND (reference sequence). The CDR3 covers 14 residues. The CDR3 nucleotides read TGTGCCAGTAAGGAGGAGGGGGCCTACAATGAGCAGTTCTTC. Its protein is CASKEEGAYNEQFF. Full variable domain (missing parts from reference TRBV19 and TRBJ2-1): DGGITQSPKYLFRKEGQNVTLSCEQNLNHDAMYWYRQDPGQGLRLIYYSQIVNDFQKGDIAEGYSVSREKKESFPLTVTSAQKNPTAFYLCASKEEGAYNEQFFGPGTRLTVL.

The chain combines TRBV7-8 with TRBJ1-4; a possible D gene is TRBD1 (6 bases). Trimming removed 6 bases from V and 6 bases from J, with 20 bases in between. The CDR3 loop spans 16 amino acids. Germline CDR1 is SGHVS and CDR2 is FQNEAQ. CDR3: CASRPPTGSGDEKLFF. The CDR3 DNA reads TGTGCCAGCAGACCCCCTACAGGGTCAGGGGATGAAAAACTGTTTTTT.